The 2 T cell receptor beta chains below come from one sample, sequenced in a study of post-analysis software for immune sequencing data. Overall study results and limits: Patients showed TRBV5-6, TRBV5-1 and TRBV20-1 among a few TRBV segments more frequent than in controls.

Their cognate antigens are unknown. The TCR beta cDNA libraries contained unique molecular identifiers. TCRdb re-called the PCR reads through MiXCR, storing one row per CDR3 protein. This sample has roughly 570,000 distinct CDR3 sequences, with roughly 34% found just once. Sequenced sample: blood. The receptors stem from a girl between 2 and 17 years old with multiple sclerosis.

V usage is TRBV4-2 and J usage is TRBJ2-3, with D uncertain. The CDR3 totals 17 residues. CDR1 is LGHNA and CDR2 is YNFKEQ in the germline V gene. Trimming stripped 7 bases from V and 0 bases from J, with 20 bases between. In nucleotides, the CDR3 is TGTGCCAGCACCCACCCGGCGGCTCAAAGTAGCACAGATACGCAGTATTTT. This translates into CASTHPAAQSSTDTQYF.

V is TRBV4-1 and J is TRBJ2-5; 8 bases line up with TRBD2. This CDR3 spans 14 amino acids. Germline trimming cut 9 bases from V and 4 bases from J; bases unmatched to any gene: 10. Germline V gene data show CDR1 as MGHRA and CDR2 as YSYEKL. CDR3 residues: CASQGTGGPETQYF. The CDR3 region has the DNA TGCGCCAGTCAAGGTACGGGGGGGCCAGAGACCCAGTACTTC.